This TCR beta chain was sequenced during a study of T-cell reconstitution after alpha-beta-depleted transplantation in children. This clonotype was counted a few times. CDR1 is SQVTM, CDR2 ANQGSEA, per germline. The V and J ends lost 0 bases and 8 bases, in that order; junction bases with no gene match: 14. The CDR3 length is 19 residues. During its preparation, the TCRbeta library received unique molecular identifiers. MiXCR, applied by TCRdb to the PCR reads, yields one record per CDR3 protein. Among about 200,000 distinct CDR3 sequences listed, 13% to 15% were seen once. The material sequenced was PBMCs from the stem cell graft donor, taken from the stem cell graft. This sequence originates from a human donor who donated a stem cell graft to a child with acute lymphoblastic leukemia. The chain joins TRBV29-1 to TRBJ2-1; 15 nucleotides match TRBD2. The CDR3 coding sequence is TGCAGCGTTGAAGATCTAGGACTAGCGGGAGGGCCCGGCACCGATGAGCAGTTCTTC. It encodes CSVEDLGLAGGPGTDEQFF.